The 11 T cell receptor beta chains given below trace back to one sample, sequenced in a study of blood T cell repertoires in COVID-19. TCRdb's copy holds only in-frame clones and misses some; the assay was immunoSEQ multiplex PCR. Here the sample spans around 62,000 clones, approximately 90% being singletons. The sequenced sample consisted of PBMCs or T cells enriched from blood (not recorded which). The receptor set was obtained from a woman between 35 and 50 years old who had recovered from COVID-19.

The chain recombines TRBV3-1 (or the pseudogene TRBV3-2) with TRBJ2-5; D might be TRBD1 (5 bases). CDR3 length: 14 amino acids. Deletions cut 1 base from V and 1 base from J, with 7 bases between. Per the germline V gene, CDR1 is LGHDT and CDR2 is YNNKEL (reference sequence). The CDR3 coding sequence is TGTGCCAGCAGCCAAGTCGACAGCCAAGAGACCCAGTACTTC. Protein product: CASSQVDSQETQYF.

V gene TRBV7-8 combines with J gene TRBJ2-7, with a possible D match to TRBD2 (5 bases). The CDR3 contains 16 residues. CDR1 SGHVS and CDR2 FQNEAQ come from the germline V gene. V lost 1 base, J lost 4 bases, and 17 bases lay in between. CDR3 residues: CASSLVGGRLPYEQYF. The CDR3 nucleotides are TGTGCCAGCAGCTTAGTAGGAGGCCGTCTCCCATACGAGCAGTACTTC.

This clone was detected only once. The rearrangement links TRBV11-2 to TRBJ2-7, with D tentatively TRBD1 (6 bases). The CDR3 is 15 residues long. The germline V gene encodes CDR1 SGHAT and CDR2 FQNNGV. Between the trimmed V and J ends, which lost 1 base and 4 bases, there was a span of 14 bases. The CDR3 reads CASSLARGRPYEQYF. The CDR3 region has the DNA TGTGCCAGCAGCTTAGCCAGGGGCAGGCCTTACGAGCAGTACTTC.

The chain uses TRBV9 and TRBJ2-7; D is perhaps TRBD2 (5 bases). Trimming pared 0 bases from V and 5 bases from J, leaving 15 bases between. The CDR3 runs 15 residues. The germline gives CDR1 SGDLS, CDR2 YYNGEE. The CDR3 region is CASSVGRLVSDEQYF. CDR3 coding DNA: TGTGCCAGCAGCGTAGGCCGGCTAGTTAGCGACGAGCAGTACTTC.

This clone was seen only a few times. The CDR3 sequence is CASSVDNRGYTEAFF. The DNA for the CDR3 is TGTGCCAGCAGCGTAGACAACAGGGGGTACACTGAAGCTTTCTTT. The V gene is TRBV9, the J gene TRBJ1-1; 8 nucleotides line up with TRBD1. The CDR3 sequence is 15 residues long. Germline V lookup: CDR1 SGDLS, CDR2 YYNGEE. The junction had 4 bases not matched to a gene; V was cut back by 0 bases and J by 3 bases.

V and J are TRBV24-1 and TRBJ1-2; possible D gene TRBD1, 6 bases. With 10 bases removed from V and 1 base from J, the gap between germline ends came to 15 bases. The CDR3 consists of 14 residues. Germline V gene data show CDR1 as KGHDR and CDR2 as SFDVKD. The CDR3: CATAPGHINYGYTF. CDR3 sequence (DNA): TGTGCCACTGCCCCGGGACATATTAACTATGGCTACACCTTC.

V and J are TRBV5-5 and TRBJ1-3, with a possible D match to TRBD1 (5 bases). V was pared by 0 bases and J by 3 bases, with 10 bases between. The CDR3 has 15 residues. The V gene's germline CDR1 is SGHKS and CDR2 YYEKEE (reference sequence). In nucleotides, the CDR3 is TGTGCCAGCAGCTTGGCCAGGGAAGTTGGAAACACCATATATTTT. Translation: CASSLAREVGNTIYF.

This clone turned up a few times. The chain couples TRBV7-2 to TRBJ2-7; maybe TRBD2 (5 bases). Looked up from germline, CDR1 is SGHTA and CDR2 is FQGNSA. This CDR3 has 14 residues. Trimming took off 0 bases at V and 2 bases at J, with 8 bases between the two ends. The CDR3: CASSLARVAYEQYF. The CDR3 nucleotides read TGTGCCAGCAGCTTAGCGCGGGTTGCCTACGAGCAGTACTTC.

The chain combines TRBV11-3 with TRBJ2-2; 7 nucleotides agree with TRBD1. The CDR3 length is 14 residues. V gave up 3 bases and J gave up 8 bases; unmatched junction bases: 6. From germline, CDR1 is SGHNT and CDR2 YENEEA. The CDR3 here is CASSLTGFGGELFF. The CDR3 nucleotides are TGTGCCAGCAGCTTGACAGGGTTTGGAGGGGAGCTGTTTTTT. Based on the CDR3 plus reference TRBV11-3 and TRBJ2-2, the full variable domain is EAGVVQSPRYKIIEKKQPVAFWCNPISGHNTLYWYLQNLGQGPELLIRYENEEAVDDSQLPKDRFSAERLKGVDSTLKIQPAELGDSAVYLCASSLTGFGGELFFGEGSRLTVL.

The chain couples TRBV20-1 to TRBJ2-7; 10 bases match TRBD2. Germline values: CDR1 DFQATT, CDR2 SNEGSKA (reference sequence). This CDR3 spans 16 amino acids. V was pared by 3 bases and J by 2 bases, with 10 bases of the junction left unmatched. CDR3 amino acids: CSASGSGGPDPYEQYF. The CDR3 DNA is TGCAGTGCTAGTGGTAGCGGGGGGCCGGACCCCTACGAGCAGTACTTC.

The chain has TRBV5-1 and TRBJ2-3; a possible D gene is TRBD1 (5 bases). There are 13 residues in the CDR3. Germline lookup yields CDR1 SGHRS and CDR2 YFSETQ. With 6 bases removed from V and 0 bases from J, the gap between germline ends came to 8 bases. The CDR3 nucleotides are TGCGCCAGCAATCCAGGGAGCACAGATACGCAGTATTTT. The encoded protein is CASNPGSTDTQYF.